This T cell receptor (beta chain) was identified during a study of metastatic and nonmetastatic thyroid tumors (dated by TCRdb to 2020 to 2022). Context from the whole study: Repertoires from peripheral blood and from tumor or nodule tissue samples of malignant and benign thyroid patients were compared.

This clone was seen once. The target of this receptor is not known. The input lacks base qualities; no much larger clone sits a single base away. A solitary read yields weak support. No treatment had been received by any patient before thyroid surgery. Patient clinical samples collected from the early 2010s to the late 2010s were retrospectively analysed using T-cell receptor beta sequencing. General findings and caveats noted by the study authors: In both blood and tumor samples, TCR beta diversity was reported to be significantly higher in malignant tumors than in benign nodules.

The library relied on PCR. The listed sequencing device is Illumina HiSeq 4000. High-throughput sequencing was used to profile the TCR beta-chain CDR3 region of every patient. Per the source publication's procedure: A classifier to discriminate distant-metastatic papillary thyroid cancer patients was built from CDR3 differences across clinicopathological groups. The Shannon index was used to assess repertoire diversity, and the Morisita-Horn index was used to assess tumor-blood repertoire similarity. TCRdb's own reprocessing of the public reads used fastp at Q25 and MiXCR and kept productive beta chains. Clone size and V and J calls follow TCRdb, not the original study. The sample profile shows thousands of clones; less than 30% of them were found once. The leading ten clones occupy around 50% of the sample. V is pruned by 0 bases and J by 4 bases, leaving 6 bases of the junction without a gene match. From the germline V gene, CDR1 is SGHAT and CDR2 is FQNNGV. From the cysteine through the phenylalanine, the CDR3 covers 16 amino acids. Kept here is only the CDR3 DNA, which spans 48 bases and is read in frame from base 1.

Recombination linked TRBV11-2 to TRBJ2-1; the junction holds 7 bases that match TRBD1. This TCR was sampled from a female donor with papillary thyroid cancer or a benign thyroid nodule (not recorded which). Some clones in this sample may be carry-over from other donors' samples. Sequenced input: adjacent normal tissue. The CDR3 reads CASSLDGQVTYNEQFF. The DNA sequence follows: TGTGCCAGCAGCTTAGATGGACAGGTCACTTACAATGAGCAGTTCTTC. The reference TRBV11-2 and TRBJ2-1 proteins fill in what lies around the CDR3, so the full variable domain reads EAGVAQSPRYKIIEKRQSVAFWCNPISGHATLYWYQQILGQGPKLLIQFQNNGVVDDSQLPKDRFSAERLKGVDSTLKIQPAKLEDSAVYLCASSLDGQVTYNEQFFGPGTRLTVL.